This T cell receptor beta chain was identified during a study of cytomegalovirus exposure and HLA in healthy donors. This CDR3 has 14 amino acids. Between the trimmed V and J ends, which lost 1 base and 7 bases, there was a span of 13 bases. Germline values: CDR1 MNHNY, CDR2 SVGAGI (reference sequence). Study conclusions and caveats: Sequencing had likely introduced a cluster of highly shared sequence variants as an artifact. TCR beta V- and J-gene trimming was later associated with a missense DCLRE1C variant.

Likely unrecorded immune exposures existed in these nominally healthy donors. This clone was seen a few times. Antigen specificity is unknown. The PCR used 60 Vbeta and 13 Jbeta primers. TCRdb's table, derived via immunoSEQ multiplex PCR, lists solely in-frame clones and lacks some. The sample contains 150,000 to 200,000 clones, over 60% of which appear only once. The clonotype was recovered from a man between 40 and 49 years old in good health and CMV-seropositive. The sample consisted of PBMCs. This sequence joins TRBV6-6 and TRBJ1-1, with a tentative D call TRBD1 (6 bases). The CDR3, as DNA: TGTGCCAGCAGTTACTGGCGGGGGGCCGGTGAAGCTTTCTTT. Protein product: CASSYWRGAGEAFF.